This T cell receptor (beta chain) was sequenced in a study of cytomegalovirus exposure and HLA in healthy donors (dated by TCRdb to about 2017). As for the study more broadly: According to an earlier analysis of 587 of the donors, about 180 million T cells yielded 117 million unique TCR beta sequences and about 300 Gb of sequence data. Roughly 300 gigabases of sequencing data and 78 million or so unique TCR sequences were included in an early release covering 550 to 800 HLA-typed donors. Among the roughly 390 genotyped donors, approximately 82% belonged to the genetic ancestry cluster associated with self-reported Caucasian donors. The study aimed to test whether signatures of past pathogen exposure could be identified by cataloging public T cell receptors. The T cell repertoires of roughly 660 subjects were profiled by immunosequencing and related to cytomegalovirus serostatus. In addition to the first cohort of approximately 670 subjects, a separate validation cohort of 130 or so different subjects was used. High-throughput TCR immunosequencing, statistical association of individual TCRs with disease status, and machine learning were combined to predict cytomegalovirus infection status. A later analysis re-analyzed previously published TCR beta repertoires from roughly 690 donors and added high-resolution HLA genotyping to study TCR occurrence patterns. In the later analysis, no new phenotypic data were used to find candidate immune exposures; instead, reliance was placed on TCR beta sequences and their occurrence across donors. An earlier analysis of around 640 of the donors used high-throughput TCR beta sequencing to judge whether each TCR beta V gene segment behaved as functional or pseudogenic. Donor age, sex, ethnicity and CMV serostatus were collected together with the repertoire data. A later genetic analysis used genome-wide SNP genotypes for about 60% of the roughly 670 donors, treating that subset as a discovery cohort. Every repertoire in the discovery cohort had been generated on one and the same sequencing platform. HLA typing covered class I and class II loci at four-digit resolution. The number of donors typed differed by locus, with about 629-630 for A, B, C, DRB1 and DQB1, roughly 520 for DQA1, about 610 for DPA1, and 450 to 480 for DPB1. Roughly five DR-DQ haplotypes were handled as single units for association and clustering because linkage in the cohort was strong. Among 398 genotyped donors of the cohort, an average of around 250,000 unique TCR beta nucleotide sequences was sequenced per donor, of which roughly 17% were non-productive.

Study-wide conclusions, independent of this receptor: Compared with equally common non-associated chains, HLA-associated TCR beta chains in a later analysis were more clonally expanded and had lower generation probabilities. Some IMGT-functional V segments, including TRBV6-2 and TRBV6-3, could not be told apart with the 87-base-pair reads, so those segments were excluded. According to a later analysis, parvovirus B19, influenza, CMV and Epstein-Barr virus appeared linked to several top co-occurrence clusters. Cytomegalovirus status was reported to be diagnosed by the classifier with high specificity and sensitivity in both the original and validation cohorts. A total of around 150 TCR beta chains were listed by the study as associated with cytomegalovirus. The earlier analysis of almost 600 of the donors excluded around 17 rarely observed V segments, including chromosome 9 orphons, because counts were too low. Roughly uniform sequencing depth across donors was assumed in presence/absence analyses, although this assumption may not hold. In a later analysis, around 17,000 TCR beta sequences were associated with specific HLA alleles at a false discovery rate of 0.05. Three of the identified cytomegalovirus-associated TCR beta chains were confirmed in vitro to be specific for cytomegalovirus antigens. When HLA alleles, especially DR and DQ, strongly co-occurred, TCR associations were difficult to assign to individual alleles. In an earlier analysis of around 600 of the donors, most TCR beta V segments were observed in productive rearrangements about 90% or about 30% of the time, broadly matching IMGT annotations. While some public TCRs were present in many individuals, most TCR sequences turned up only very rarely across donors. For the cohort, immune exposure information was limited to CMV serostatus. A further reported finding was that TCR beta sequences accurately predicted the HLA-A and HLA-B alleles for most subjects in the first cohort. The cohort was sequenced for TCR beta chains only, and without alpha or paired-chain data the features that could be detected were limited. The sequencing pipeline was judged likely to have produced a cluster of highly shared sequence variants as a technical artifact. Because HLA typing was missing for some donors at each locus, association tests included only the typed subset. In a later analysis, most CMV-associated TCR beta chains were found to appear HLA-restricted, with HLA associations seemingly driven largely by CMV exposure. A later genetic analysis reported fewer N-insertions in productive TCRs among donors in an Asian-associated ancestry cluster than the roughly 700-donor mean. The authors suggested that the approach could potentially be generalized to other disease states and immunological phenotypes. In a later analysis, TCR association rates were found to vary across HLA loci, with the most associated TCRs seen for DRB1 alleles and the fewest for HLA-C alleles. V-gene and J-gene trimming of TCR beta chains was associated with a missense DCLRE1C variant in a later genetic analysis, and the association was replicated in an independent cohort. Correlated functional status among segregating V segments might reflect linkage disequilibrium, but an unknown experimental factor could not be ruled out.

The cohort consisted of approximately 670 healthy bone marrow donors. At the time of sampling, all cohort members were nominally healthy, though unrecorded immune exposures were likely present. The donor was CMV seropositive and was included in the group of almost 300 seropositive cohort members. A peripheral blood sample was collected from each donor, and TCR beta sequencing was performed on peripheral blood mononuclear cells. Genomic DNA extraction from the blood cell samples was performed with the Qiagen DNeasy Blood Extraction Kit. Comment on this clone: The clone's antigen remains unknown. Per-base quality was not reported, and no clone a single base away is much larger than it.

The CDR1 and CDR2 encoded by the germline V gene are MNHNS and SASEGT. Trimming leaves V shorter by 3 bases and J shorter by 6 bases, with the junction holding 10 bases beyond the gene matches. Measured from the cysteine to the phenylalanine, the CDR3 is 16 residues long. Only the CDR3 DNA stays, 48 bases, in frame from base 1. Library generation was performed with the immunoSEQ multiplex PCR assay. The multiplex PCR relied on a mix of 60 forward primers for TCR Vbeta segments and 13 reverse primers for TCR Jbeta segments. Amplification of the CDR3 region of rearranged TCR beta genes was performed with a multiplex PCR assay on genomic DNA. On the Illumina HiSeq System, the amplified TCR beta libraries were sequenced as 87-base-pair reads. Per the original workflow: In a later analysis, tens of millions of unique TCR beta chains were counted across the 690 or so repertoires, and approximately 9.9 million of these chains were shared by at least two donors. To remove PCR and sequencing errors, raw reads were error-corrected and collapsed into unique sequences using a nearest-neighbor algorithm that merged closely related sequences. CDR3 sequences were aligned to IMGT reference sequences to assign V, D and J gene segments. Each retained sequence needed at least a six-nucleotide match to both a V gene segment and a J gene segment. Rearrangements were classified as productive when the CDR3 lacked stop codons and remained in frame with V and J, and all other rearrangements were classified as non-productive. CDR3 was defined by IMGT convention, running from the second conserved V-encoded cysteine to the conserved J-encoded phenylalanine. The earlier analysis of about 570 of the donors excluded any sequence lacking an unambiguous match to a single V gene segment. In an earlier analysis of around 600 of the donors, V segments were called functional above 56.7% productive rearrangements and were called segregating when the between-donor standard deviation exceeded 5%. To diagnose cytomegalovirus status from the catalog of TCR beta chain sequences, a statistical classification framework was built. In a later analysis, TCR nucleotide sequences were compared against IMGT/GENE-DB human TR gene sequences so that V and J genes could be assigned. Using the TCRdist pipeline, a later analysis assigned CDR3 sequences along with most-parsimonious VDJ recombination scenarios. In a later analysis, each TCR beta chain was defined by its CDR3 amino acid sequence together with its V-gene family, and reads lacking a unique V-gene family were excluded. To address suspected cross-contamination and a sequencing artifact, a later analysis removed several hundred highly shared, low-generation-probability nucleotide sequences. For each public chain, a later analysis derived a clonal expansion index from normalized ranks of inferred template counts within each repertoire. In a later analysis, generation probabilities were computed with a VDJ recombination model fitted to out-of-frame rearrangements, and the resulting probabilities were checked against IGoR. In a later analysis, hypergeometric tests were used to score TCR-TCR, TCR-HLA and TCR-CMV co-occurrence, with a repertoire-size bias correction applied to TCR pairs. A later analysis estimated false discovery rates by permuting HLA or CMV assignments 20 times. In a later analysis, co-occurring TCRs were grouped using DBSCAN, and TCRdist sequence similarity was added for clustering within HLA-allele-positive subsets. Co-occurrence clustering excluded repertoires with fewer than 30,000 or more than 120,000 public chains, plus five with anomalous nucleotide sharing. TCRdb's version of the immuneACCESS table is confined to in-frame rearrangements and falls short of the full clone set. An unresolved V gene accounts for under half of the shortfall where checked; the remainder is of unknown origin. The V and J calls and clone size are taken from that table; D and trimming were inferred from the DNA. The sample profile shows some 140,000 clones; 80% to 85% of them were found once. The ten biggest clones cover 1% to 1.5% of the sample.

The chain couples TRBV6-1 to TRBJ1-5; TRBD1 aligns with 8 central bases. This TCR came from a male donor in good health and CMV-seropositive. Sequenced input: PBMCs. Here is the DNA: TGTGCCAGCAGTGAGGGTTGGACAGGGCCGGTTCAGCCCCAGCATTTT. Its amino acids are CASSEGWTGPVQPQHF.